This T cell receptor beta chain was sequenced in a study of T cells in Graves' hyperthyroidism and ophthalmopathy. Study observations and caveats: Stable hyperthyroidism and ophthalmopathy were separated using 13 V-J signatures.

The CDR3 runs 15 residues. Germline values: CDR1 ENHRY, CDR2 SYGVKD. V was pared by 6 bases and J by 0 bases, with 7 bases of the junction left unmatched. The CDR3 regions of TCR beta were amplified from RNA transcripts. In the first-round RT-PCR of the TCR CDR3, the HTBI primer set was used. MiXCR, applied by TCRdb to the multiplex PCR reads, yields one record per CDR3 protein. The repertoire holds around 690,000 distinct CDR3 sequences, with 15% to 20% as singletons. Based on clinical symptoms, serum thyroxine and TRAb, thyroid ultrasound and orbital computed tomography, diagnoses were reached. This clonotype has ten or more counts. Its target is not known.

The receptor was derived from a man in his fifties or sixties with Graves' hyperthyroidism. Input material: blood. The V call is TRBV10-3, the J call TRBJ1-1, with 7 nucleotides matching TRBD1. CDR3 sequence (DNA): TGTGCCATCAGAGGGGACAGTGTACTGAACACTGAAGCTTTCTTT. Amino acid sequence: CAIRGDSVLNTEAFF.